This TCR beta chain was identified during a study of read filtering for tumor transcriptome and immune sequencing (dated by TCRdb to the early 2020s). Regarding the complete study: The cohort was composed of more than 16 male and roughly 13 female patients, with a mean age of roughly 70 years and an age range of about 40 to 90. Under revised international staging, fewer than ten patients fell into R-ISS I, more than 15 into R-ISS II and over five into R-ISS III. After DNase treatment, whole-transcriptome libraries were prepared with the TruSeq RNA Access Library Prep Kit. TCR-region mapped reads per sample ranged from about 4 to 10.27 million with IR-seq versus only roughly 75 to 1273 with RNA-seq. Using the same bone marrow samples, the study compared TCR repertoires obtained by targeted immune repertoire sequencing with those obtained by bulk whole-transcriptome sequencing. A main aim was a read-filtering strategy for immune repertoire data, specifically whether clonotypes supported by a single read should be removed.

Each patient had bone marrow sampled at the time of active disease. Bone marrow mononuclear cells were isolated by Ficoll-Hypaque density gradient centrifugation. Myeloma plasma cells were removed and CD138-negative cells were collected by negative selection after labeling with CD138 magnetic microbeads on a MACS separator. The purity of the isolated cells was checked by flow cytometry with CD138 antibodies on an Attune NxT. Total RNA was extracted using TRIzol reagent and was quantified on a NanoDrop spectrophotometer. For each patient, the CD138-negative bone marrow sample underwent paired RNA-seq and IR-seq. This clonotype was detected ten times or more. Its antigen remains unidentified. Base qualities are missing; no much larger clone stands one base away. From the cysteine through the phenylalanine, the CDR3 covers 14 amino acids. The sequence is cut down to CDR3 DNA, 42 bases in frame from base 1. Taken from the germline V gene (reference sequence), the CDR1 and CDR2 loops are SEHNR and FQNEAQ. The trim is 7 bases for V and 2 bases for J, with a gap of 14 bases between the germline ends.

TCR libraries were built from roughly 370 ng RNA with the Immunoverse kit, using molecular barcoded adaptors covering alpha/delta and beta/gamma chains. TCR library preparation used the same RNA that was used for transcriptome sequencing. An Illumina HiSeq 4000 with 2 x 150 cycles was used to sequence the TCR libraries. The authors' pipeline ran thus. TCR reads were aligned to human V, D, J and C references and assembled into CDR3 clonotypes with MiXCR, including quality filtering and error correction. The tcR package in R was used for analysis of clonotype counts and gene usage diversity. Raw mapping reads were checked after the RNA-seq reads had been mapped by STAR aligner version 2.5.3a onto the human GRCh37 genome. To test the effect of sequencing depth on detected clonotypes, IR-seq fastq files were randomly downsampled using Seqtk 1.3. TCRdb reran the public reads through fastp at Q25 and MiXCR, keeping productive beta chains. Each CDR3 protein gets just one entry, which takes the most common genes and DNA from the rows behind it. The V and J calls and clone size are TCRdb's, not the authors'. This sample has about 46,000 distinct CDR3 sequences in its table, and 20% of those were observed once. Around two fifths of the sample is in the top ten clones.

The paper as a whole reports these results and caveats: The sorted CD138-negative fraction was a mixed bone marrow immune population, not purified T cells. The correlation between IR-seq and RNA-seq shared clonotype proportions was increased by removal of single-read clonotypes. In IR-seq, around four fifths of clonotypes but 3% to 4% of total reads were represented by single-read clonotypes, whereas in RNA-seq, 74.6% of clonotypes and about 40% of reads were represented by single-read clonotypes. Compared with RNA-seq, IR-seq captured clonotypes at much greater depth and more reliably, and a smaller IR-seq throughput was enough to identify most of the shared clonotypes.

This receptor was identified in a donor at least 40 years old with multiple myeloma. Here the chain combines TRBV7-9 and TRBJ2-5, with no D gene named confidently. Sequencing was performed on a population of CD138-negative cells sorted from bone marrow. The cell subset or site label, as the study defines it: bone marrow mononuclear cells depleted of CD138+ plasma/myeloma cells by negative magnetic selection. The DNA sequence is TGTGCCAGCACAAAACAGATAGCTCAAGAGACCCAGTACTTC. Its product reads: CASTKQIAQETQYF.